The clone carrying this TCR beta chain showed up just a few times. What it binds is unknown. This sample is part of a study of response to subunit inactivated influenza vaccine. Study conclusions and caveats: Each seasonal flu vaccination may recruit only limited new T cells, authors suggested.

TCRdb independently ran MiXCR on the RT-PCR reads; one entry per CDR3 protein. The sample includes roughly 760,000 distinct CDR3 sequences, 21% of them seen just once. Trimming pared 2 bases from V and 5 bases from J, leaving 9 bases between. Germline V gene sequence: CDR1 SGHAT, CDR2 FQNNGV. The CDR3 spans 13 residues. Material: PBMCs from blood, obtained 5 days after vaccination. V is TRBV11-2 and J is TRBJ2-5; D is unclear. This TCR came from a man in his forties or fifties who received an inactivated influenza vaccine. The CDR3 DNA reads TGTGCCAGCAGCTTACGACCTGCCGAGACCCAGTACTTC. Its protein is CASSLRPAETQYF. Together with reference TRBV11-2 and TRBJ2-5, the CDR3 gives the full variable domain: EAGVAQSPRYKIIEKRQSVAFWCNPISGHATLYWYQQILGQGPKLLIQFQNNGVVDDSQLPKDRFSAERLKGVDSTLKIQPAKLEDSAVYLCASSLRPAETQYFGPGTRLLVL.